A single sample is the source of the 29 T cell receptor beta chains below, sequenced in a study of shared clonotypes between healthy human individuals (TCRdb year 2020). Libraries were constructed by the immunoSEQ multiplex PCR assay. Drawn from immuneACCESS, this table holds only the in-frame rearrangements with V and J called that TCRdb kept. Clones are partly lost; checked studies trace under half to an unresolved V gene and leave the rest unexplained. This sample holds more than 2,000,000 clones; around nine tenths were observed only once. The leading ten clones occupy about 0.13% of the sample. The source material was naive CD4+ T cells sorted from blood. This specimen's cell subset or site label, per the study, means: CD45RA+ positively selected. The receptors derive from a man aged 18 to 30 in good health.

This clone was found once. The J gene is TRBJ2-7, the V gene TRBV2; TRBD2 matches at 7 bases. The CDR3 has 14 amino acids. The V segment lost 3 bases and the J segment 4 bases; nucleotides outside the gene matches: 6. Germline V gene data show CDR1 as SNHLY and CDR2 as FYNNEI. CDR3 DNA: TGTGCCAGCAGTGATCTAGGGGAGGGGTACGAGCAGTACTTC. It is translated as CASSDLGEGYEQYF.

The rearrangement joins TRBV6-5 to TRBJ1-6; possible D gene TRBD1, 5 bases. Looked up from germline, CDR1 is MNHEY and CDR2 is SVGAGI. The ends were cut back, 2 bases at V and 10 bases at J, with 15 bases in the middle. The CDR3 totals 15 residues. CDR3 sequence (DNA): TGTGCCAGCAGTTACGGGACGGGGTACCCCTCACCCCTCCACTTT. Protein product: CASSYGTGYPSPLHF.

The chain links TRBV30 to TRBJ2-7; 7 bases are shared with TRBD2. Trimming cost V 4 bases and J 3 bases; bases outside gene matches: 9. The CDR3 sequence is 14 residues long. Germline V gene sequence: CDR1 GTSNPN, CDR2 SVGIG (reference sequence). DNA for the CDR3: TGTGCCTGGAATCCGACTAGCCCCGACTACGAGCAGTACTTC. It yields the protein CAWNPTSPDYEQYF.

This clone came up once. The J gene is TRBJ2-1, the V gene TRBV18; D may be TRBD2 (5 bases). Trimming shortened V by 0 bases and J by 6 bases, and 6 bases separated the two germline ends. Germline V CDR1 and CDR2: KGHSH, LQKENI. The CDR3 loop spans 13 amino acids. The CDR3 loop reads CASSPPGSNEQFF. Here the CDR3 DNA reads TGTGCCAGCTCACCACCGGGGAGCAATGAGCAGTTCTTC. The full variable domain, its missing parts supplied by reference TRBV18 and TRBJ2-1, is NAGVMQNPRHLVRRRGQEARLRCSPMKGHSHVYWYRQLPEEGLKFMVYLQKENIIDESGMPKERFSAEFPKEGPSILRIQQVVRGDSAAYFCASSPPGSNEQFFGPGTRLTVL.

This rearrangement joins TRBV19 to TRBJ1-4; the D gene is possibly TRBD1 (6 bases). Germline-derived CDR1 and CDR2 are LNHDA and SQIVND (reference sequence). Between the trimmed V and J ends, which lost 9 bases and 5 bases, there was a span of 10 bases. This CDR3 contains 12 residues. In DNA, the CDR3 is TGTGCCAGCCAGACAGGAAATGAAAAACTGTTTTTT. This translates into CASQTGNEKLFF.

This chain links TRBV11-3 with TRBJ2-3; TRBD1 aligns across 10 bases. CDR3 length: 15 residues. CDR1 and CDR2 from the germline V gene are SGHNT and YENEEA. Unmatched junction bases numbered 2, after V lost 1 base and J lost 4 bases. In DNA form, the CDR3 reads TGTGCCAGCAGCTTAGGGGGACAGGGGTCAGATACGCAGTATTTT. The encoded protein is CASSLGGQGSDTQYF.

V is TRBV19 and J is TRBJ1-5, with a weak D call TRBD1 (5 bases). V was clipped by 10 bases and J by 2 bases, with 15 bases between them. This CDR3 has 14 amino acids. CDR1 and CDR2 from the germline V gene are LNHDA and SQIVND (reference sequence). The CDR3 nucleotides read TGTGCCACCCAATTGGGGGACGGCAATCAGCCCCAGCATTTT. Its protein product is CATQLGDGNQPQHF.

This clone appeared a single time. The rearrangement uses TRBV7-9 and TRBJ2-5; D is perhaps TRBD1 or TRBD2 (6 bases each). Looked up from germline, CDR1 is SEHNR and CDR2 is FQNEAQ (reference sequence). V gave up 5 bases and J gave up 6 bases, with 19 bases separating them. The CDR3 consists of 15 residues. The CDR3 loop is CASSRRDEGGKTQYF. Here the CDR3 DNA reads TGTGCCAGCAGCCGAAGGGATGAGGGGGGAAAGACCCAGTACTTC. The variable domain in full, completed from reference TRBV7-9 and TRBJ2-5, reads DTGVSQNPRHKITKRGQNVTFRCDPISEHNRLYWYRQTLGQGPEFLTYFQNEAQLEKSRLLSDRFSAERPKGSFSTLEIQRTEQGDSAMYLCASSRRDEGGKTQYFGPGTRLLVL.

A single count supports this clone. The rearrangement links TRBV25-1 to TRBJ2-5, with D unresolved. TRBJ2-7 explains the end of the DNA better; the J call may be wrong. The germline V gene has CDR1 MGHDK and CDR2 SYGVNS. This CDR3 has 11 residues. CDR3 region: CASSGGYEQYF. CDR3 DNA: TGTGCCAGCAGTGGAGGATACGAGCAGTACTTC.

In the case of this clone: The same CDR3 arises from other DNA sequences in this sample as well. The rearrangement links TRBV18 to TRBJ1-1; no firm D call. This CDR3 has 13 residues. Trimming pared 3 bases from V and 2 bases from J, leaving 7 bases between. CDR1 is KGHSH, CDR2 LQKENI, per germline. Here the CDR3 DNA reads TGTGCCAGCTCACCTGAGGTAAACACTGAAGCTTTCTTT. Residues: CASSPEVNTEAFF.

The V and J genes are TRBV5-4 and TRBJ2-3; 13 bases agree with TRBD2. Germline V gives CDR1 SGHNT, CDR2 YYREEE (reference sequence). The V gene end was trimmed by 7 bases and the J gene end by 5 bases; junction bases not matched to a gene: 4. The CDR3 spans 14 residues. CDR3 nucleotides: TGTGCCAGCTCAGGACTAGCGGGAGAAGATACGCAGTATTTT. Translation gives CASSGLAGEDTQYF.

The CDR3 loop is CAWSNGWDSLRAGTEAFF. The CDR3 DNA is TGTGCCTGGAGTAACGGGTGGGACAGCCTAAGAGCGGGGACTGAAGCTTTCTTT. The V and J genes are TRBV30 and TRBJ1-1, with TRBD1 matching over 7 bases. The CDR3 sequence is 18 residues long. Germline V CDR1 and CDR2: GTSNPN, SVGIG (reference sequence). V lost 2 bases and J lost 5; bases outside the gene matches: 20. Variable domain in full (rest from reference TRBV30 and TRBJ1-1): SQTIHQWPATLVQPVGSPLSLECTVEGTSNPNLYWYRQAAGRGLQLLFYSVGIGQISSEVPQNLSASRPQDRQFILSSKKLLLSDSGFYLCAWSNGWDSLRAGTEAFFGQGTRLTVV.

This rearrangement joins TRBV7-9 to TRBJ1-4; TRBD1 aligns across 10 bases. Germline CDR1 and CDR2: SEHNR and FQNEAQ (reference sequence). After removal of 5 bases from V and 2 bases from J, the junction contained 5 bases not matched to a gene. This CDR3 contains 16 residues. CDR3 residues: CASSPDRGWTNEKLFF. In DNA, the CDR3 is TGTGCCAGCAGCCCGGACAGGGGGTGGACTAATGAAAAACTGTTTTTT.

In its sample, this clone was seen a few times. The chain links TRBV4-1 to TRBJ2-5, with D maybe TRBD2 (6 bases). CDR1 is MGHRA, CDR2 YSYEKL, per germline. The CDR3 length is 15 residues. V was shortened by 1 base and J by 6 bases, with 15 bases between the two germline ends. The CDR3 protein is CASSQGVNGGKTQYF. DNA for the CDR3: TGCGCCAGCAGCCAAGGCGTCAACGGGGGTAAGACCCAGTACTTC.

This clone showed up just a few times. The CDR3 protein is CATSRELISYEQYF. CDR3 coding DNA: TGTGCCACCTCAAGGGAGCTTATCTCCTACGAGCAGTACTTC. The V gene is TRBV19, the J gene TRBJ2-7; weak D call: TRBD2 (5 bases). CDR3 length equals 14 residues. CDR1 LNHDA and CDR2 SQIVND come from the germline V gene (reference sequence). The V gene lost 10 bases and the J gene lost 0 bases, with 16 bases spanning the gap.

On this clone itself: Other DNA sequences in this specimen translate into the identical CDR3. The chain has TRBV9 and TRBJ2-7, with 10 bases fitting TRBD2. The V gene end was trimmed by 0 bases and the J gene end by 4 bases; junction bases not matched to a gene: 4. The V gene's germline CDR1 is SGDLS and CDR2 YYNGEE. This CDR3 comprises 15 residues. The CDR3 protein is CASSVGASGSYEQYF. DNA of the CDR3: TGTGCCAGCAGCGTAGGGGCTAGCGGGAGTTACGAGCAGTACTTC.

The chain employs TRBV5-1 and TRBJ1-6, with a possible D match to TRBD1 (6 bases). The V gene lost 4 bases and the J gene lost 6 bases, with 14 bases spanning the gap. The germline V gene encodes CDR1 SGHRS and CDR2 YFSETQ. The CDR3 has 15 amino acids. This CDR3 reads CASSGTQGTNSPLHF. Written as DNA, the CDR3 is TGCGCCAGCAGCGGTACACAGGGAACTAATTCACCCCTCCACTTT.

The chain combines TRBV19 with TRBJ2-2; 9 bases fit TRBD1. The CDR3 length is 15 residues. Trimming at V came to 4 bases and at J to 3 bases, leaving 3 bases not matched to a gene. Germline CDR1 reads LNHDA; CDR2 reads SQIVND (reference sequence). The CDR3 DNA sequence: TGTGCCAGTAGTAGGGGGACAGGGCACACCGGGGAGCTGTTTTTT. It yields the protein CASSRGTGHTGELFF.

Details on this clone: The sample contains more than one DNA sequence encoding this CDR3. The chain recombines TRBV5-1 with TRBJ1-4; no reliable D call. The V end lost 1 base, the J end lost 5 bases, and 6 bases lay between the germline ends. The V gene's germline CDR1 is SGHRS and CDR2 YFSETQ. This CDR3 is built from 13 residues. CDR3 nucleotide sequence: TGCGCCAGCAGCTTGTTAGGGAATGAAAAACTGTTTTTT. It codes for CASSLLGNEKLFF.

This clone has just a few counts. Other DNA sequences of this sample code for an identical CDR3. This chain links TRBV5-6 with TRBJ1-2, with 7 bases aligning to TRBD1. The length of the CDR3 is 13 residues. With 3 bases clipped from V and 5 bases from J, the junction kept 4 bases outside the gene matches. Germline V gives CDR1 SGHDT, CDR2 YYEEEE. DNA of the CDR3: TGTGCCAGCAGCTGGACAGGATCTTATGGCTACACCTTC. It is translated as CASSWTGSYGYTF.

In the case of this clone: This CDR3 is also generated by other DNA sequences in the sample. The CDR3 loop reads CASSHGQGATQYF. The CDR3 DNA follows: TGTGCCAGTAGCCATGGACAGGGTGCGACCCAGTACTTC. The chain recombines TRBV7-3 with TRBJ2-5, with TRBD1 identical over 8 bases. Germline loops: CDR1 SGHTA, CDR2 FQGTGA. With V trimmed by 9 bases and J by 7 bases, 10 bases remained unmatched. This CDR3 is built from 13 residues.

This chain uses TRBV5-1 with TRBJ1-2, with unresolved D. V dropped 0 bases and J dropped 2 bases, with 11 bases sitting between them. CDR1 SGHRS and CDR2 YFSETQ come from the germline V gene. The length of the CDR3 is 15 residues. CDR3: CASSLGFPQNYGYTF. DNA of the CDR3: TGCGCCAGCAGCTTGGGATTCCCGCAGAACTATGGCTACACCTTC.

This clone was observed a single time. The chain carries TRBV29-1 and TRBJ2-1, with D perhaps assigned TRBD1 or TRBD2 (5 bases each). CDR1 is SQVTM and CDR2 is ANQGSEA in the germline V gene. Trimming took 4 bases from V and 2 from J, leaving 9 bases between them. CDR3 length: 13 amino acids. Here the CDR3 DNA reads TGCAGCGTTGTGAGGGGAACCTACAATGAGCAGTTCTTC. Its translation is CSVVRGTYNEQFF.

The genes are TRBV6-1 and TRBJ1-6; D gene uncertain. The V and J ends lost 9 bases and 6 bases respectively, with 15 bases between them. The CDR3 length is 14 residues. Germline CDR1 reads MNHNS; CDR2 reads SASEGT. The CDR3 sequence is CASTEYGINSPLHF. CDR3 bases: TGTGCCAGTACAGAGTACGGAATTAATTCACCCCTCCACTTT.

The gene calls are TRBV11-2 and TRBJ2-3, with D unresolved. CDR3 size: 15 residues. V lost 1 base to trimming and J lost 1 base, with 9 bases between them. Germline loops: CDR1 SGHAT, CDR2 FQNNGV. The CDR3, as DNA: TGTGCCAGCAGCTTAGTGCTAGGAGGCACAGATACGCAGTATTTT. The encoded protein is CASSLVLGGTDTQYF.

The chain links TRBV27 to TRBJ1-5, with a possible D match to TRBD1 (5 bases). Germline-derived CDR1 and CDR2 are MNHEY and SMNVEV (reference sequence). The ends were cut back, 6 bases at V and 1 base at J, with 16 bases in the middle. The CDR3 spans 16 residues. CDR3 in amino acids: CASSVGAGNSNQPQHF. Written as DNA, the CDR3 is TGTGCCAGCAGCGTAGGGGCAGGGAACAGCAATCAGCCCCAGCATTTT.

The chain has TRBV4-1 and TRBJ1-5; 7 bases align to TRBD1. Looked up from germline, CDR1 is MGHRA and CDR2 is YSYEKL. The CDR3 has 17 amino acids. J was trimmed by 0 bases and V by 0 bases; bases with no gene match: 5. The CDR3 region is CASSQDPGQYSNQPQHF. In DNA form, the CDR3 reads TGCGCCAGCAGCCAAGACCCGGGACAGTATAGCAATCAGCCCCAGCATTTT.

The chain is built from TRBV7-2 and TRBJ2-1, with a possible D match to TRBD2 (5 bases). V dropped 4 bases and J dropped 4 bases, with 14 bases sitting between them. The germline V gene has CDR1 SGHTA and CDR2 FQGNSA. CDR3 length: 15 amino acids. Here the CDR3 DNA reads TGTGCCAGCAGCTCACCTGGAGCGGCATACAATGAGCAGTTCTTC. Translation gives CASSSPGAAYNEQFF.

The chain uses TRBV13 and TRBJ2-2; D might be TRBD2 (6 bases). V was clipped by 3 bases and J by 9 bases, with 14 bases between them. The CDR3 is 14 residues long. Germline V gives CDR1 PRHDT, CDR2 FYEKMQ (reference sequence). DNA for the CDR3: TGTGCCAGCAGCTTTCGACGGGGAGGCAGGGAGCTGTTTTTT. Translation: CASSFRRGGRELFF.